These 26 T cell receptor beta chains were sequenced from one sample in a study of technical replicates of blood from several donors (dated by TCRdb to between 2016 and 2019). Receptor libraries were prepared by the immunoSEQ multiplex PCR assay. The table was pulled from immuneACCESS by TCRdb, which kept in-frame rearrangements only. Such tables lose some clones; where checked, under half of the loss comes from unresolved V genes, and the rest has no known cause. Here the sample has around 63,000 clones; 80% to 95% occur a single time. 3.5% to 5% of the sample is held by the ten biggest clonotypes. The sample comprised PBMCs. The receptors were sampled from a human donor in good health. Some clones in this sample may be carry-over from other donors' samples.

The CDR3 DNA is TGCGCCAGCAGCTTGTGGGCTGGATTAATGGATACGCAGTATTTT. Translated: CASSLWAGLMDTQYF. The chain links TRBV5-1 to TRBJ2-3; unclear D gene. Per germline, CDR1 SGHRS and CDR2 YFSETQ. This CDR3 has 15 residues. Trimming cost V 1 base and J 6 bases, with 15 bases left between them.

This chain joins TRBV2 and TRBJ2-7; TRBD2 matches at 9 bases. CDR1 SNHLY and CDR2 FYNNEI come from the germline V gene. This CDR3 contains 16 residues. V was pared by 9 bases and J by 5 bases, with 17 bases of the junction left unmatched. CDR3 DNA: TGTGCCAGGACTACTGGGGATAGCGGGAGATCTGACGAGCAGTACTTC. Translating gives CARTTGDSGRSDEQYF.

The CDR3 DNA is TGTGCCAGCAGTTACTCGCGGGGGGCCTACGAGCAGTACTTC. Protein sequence: CASSYSRGAYEQYF. The V gene is TRBV6-5, the J gene TRBJ2-7; TRBD2 agrees at 8 bases. Germline V CDR1 and CDR2: MNHEY, SVGAGI. The CDR3 covers 14 residues. The V segment lost 0 bases and the J segment 2 bases; nucleotides outside the gene matches: 0.

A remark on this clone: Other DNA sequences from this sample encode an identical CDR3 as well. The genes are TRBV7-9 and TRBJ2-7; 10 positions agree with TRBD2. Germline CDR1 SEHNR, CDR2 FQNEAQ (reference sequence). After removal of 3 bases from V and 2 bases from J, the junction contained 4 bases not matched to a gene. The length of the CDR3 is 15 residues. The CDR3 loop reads CASSLASGGTYEQYF. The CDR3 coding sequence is TGTGCCAGCAGCTTGGCTAGCGGGGGTACCTACGAGCAGTACTTC.

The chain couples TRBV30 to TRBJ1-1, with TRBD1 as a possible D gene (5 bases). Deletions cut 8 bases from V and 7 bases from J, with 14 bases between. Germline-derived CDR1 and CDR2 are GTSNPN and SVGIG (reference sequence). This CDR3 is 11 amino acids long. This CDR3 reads CAGADGSEAFF. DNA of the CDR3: TGTGCCGGGGCGGATGGAAGTGAAGCTTTCTTT.

The CDR3 protein is CASSEGIQGFEKLFF. DNA for the CDR3: TGTGCCAGCAGCGAGGGGATTCAGGGTTTTGAAAAACTGTTTTTT. This rearrangement joins TRBV9 to TRBJ1-4, with D possibly TRBD1 on 5 matching bases. The V gene's germline CDR1 is SGDLS and CDR2 YYNGEE. V was trimmed by 3 bases and J by 7 bases, leaving 16 bases between them. This CDR3 contains 15 residues.

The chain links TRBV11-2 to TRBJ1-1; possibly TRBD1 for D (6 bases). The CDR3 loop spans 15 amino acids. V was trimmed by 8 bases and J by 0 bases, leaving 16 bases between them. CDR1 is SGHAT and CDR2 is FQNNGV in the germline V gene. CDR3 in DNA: TGTGCCAGCCAATCCGGGGACACCCTGAACACTGAAGCTTTCTTT. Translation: CASQSGDTLNTEAFF.

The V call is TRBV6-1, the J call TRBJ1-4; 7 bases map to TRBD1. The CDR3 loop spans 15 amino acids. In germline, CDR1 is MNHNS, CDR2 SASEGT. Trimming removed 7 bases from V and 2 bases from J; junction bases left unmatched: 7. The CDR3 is CASIMSTGTNEKLFF. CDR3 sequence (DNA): TGTGCCAGCATTATGTCGACAGGGACTAATGAAAAACTGTTTTTT.

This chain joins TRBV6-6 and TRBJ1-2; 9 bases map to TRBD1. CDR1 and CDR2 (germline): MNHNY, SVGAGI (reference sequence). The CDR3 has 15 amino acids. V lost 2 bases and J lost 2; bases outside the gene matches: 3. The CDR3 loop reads CASSYATGGNYGYTF. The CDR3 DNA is TGTGCCAGCAGTTACGCGACAGGGGGGAACTATGGCTACACCTTC.

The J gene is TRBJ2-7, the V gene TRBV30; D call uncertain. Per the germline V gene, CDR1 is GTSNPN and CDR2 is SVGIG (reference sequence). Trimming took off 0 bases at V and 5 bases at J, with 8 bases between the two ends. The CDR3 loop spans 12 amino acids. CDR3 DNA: TGTGCCTGGAGTGTACGCAGGAACGAGCAGTACTTC. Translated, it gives CAWSVRRNEQYF.

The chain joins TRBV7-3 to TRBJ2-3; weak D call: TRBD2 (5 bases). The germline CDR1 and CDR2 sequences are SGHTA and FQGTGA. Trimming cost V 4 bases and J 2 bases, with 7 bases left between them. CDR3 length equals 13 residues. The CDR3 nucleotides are TGTGCCAGCAGCTCTCGGGACACAGATACGCAGTATTTT. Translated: CASSSRDTDTQYF. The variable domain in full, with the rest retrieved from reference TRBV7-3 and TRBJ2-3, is GAGVSQTPSNKVTEKGKYVELRCDPISGHTALYWYRQSLGQGPEFLIYFQGTGAADDSGLPNDRFFAVRPEGSVSTLKIQRTERGDSAVYLCASSSRDTDTQYFGPGTRLTVL.

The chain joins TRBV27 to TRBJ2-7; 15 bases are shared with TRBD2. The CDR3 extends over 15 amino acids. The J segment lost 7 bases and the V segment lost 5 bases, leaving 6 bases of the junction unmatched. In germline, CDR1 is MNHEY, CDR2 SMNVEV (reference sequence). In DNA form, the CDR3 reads TGTGCCAGCAGTCTCACTGGGACTAGCGGGGGGGAGCAGTACTTC. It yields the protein CASSLTGTSGGEQYF.

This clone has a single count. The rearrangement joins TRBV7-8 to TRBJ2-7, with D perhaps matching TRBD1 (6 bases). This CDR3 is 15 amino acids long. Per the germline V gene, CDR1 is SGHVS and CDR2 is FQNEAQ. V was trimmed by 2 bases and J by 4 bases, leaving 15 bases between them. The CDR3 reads CASSLNSLDSYEQYF. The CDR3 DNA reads TGTGCCAGCAGCTTAAATTCCCTGGACAGTTACGAGCAGTACTTC.

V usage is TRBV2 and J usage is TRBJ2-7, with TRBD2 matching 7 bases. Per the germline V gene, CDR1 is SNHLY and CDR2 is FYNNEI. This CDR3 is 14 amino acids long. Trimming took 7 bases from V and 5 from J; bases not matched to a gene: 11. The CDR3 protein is CASKLGGSMDEQYF. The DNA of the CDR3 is TGTGCCAGCAAGCTCGGCGGGAGTATGGACGAGCAGTACTTC.

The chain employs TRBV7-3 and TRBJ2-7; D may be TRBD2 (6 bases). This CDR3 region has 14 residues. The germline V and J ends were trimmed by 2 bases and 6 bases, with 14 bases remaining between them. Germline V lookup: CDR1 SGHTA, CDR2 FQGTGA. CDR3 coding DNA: TGTGCCAGCAGCTTAGGGGGGTCAGCATCCGAGCAGTACTTC. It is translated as CASSLGGSASEQYF.

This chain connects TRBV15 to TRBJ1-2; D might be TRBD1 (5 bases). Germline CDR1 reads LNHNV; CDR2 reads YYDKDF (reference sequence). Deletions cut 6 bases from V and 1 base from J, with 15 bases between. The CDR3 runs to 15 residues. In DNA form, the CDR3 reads TGTGCCACCAGGGGAGGGGCAGGGAGTAACTATGGCTACACCTTC. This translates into CATRGGAGSNYGYTF.

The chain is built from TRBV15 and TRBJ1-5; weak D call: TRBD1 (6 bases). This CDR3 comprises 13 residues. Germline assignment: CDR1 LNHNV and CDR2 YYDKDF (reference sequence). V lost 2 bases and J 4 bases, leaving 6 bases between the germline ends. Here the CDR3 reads CATSRTGNQPQHF. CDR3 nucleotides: TGTGCCACCAGCAGAACAGGGAATCAGCCCCAGCATTTT.

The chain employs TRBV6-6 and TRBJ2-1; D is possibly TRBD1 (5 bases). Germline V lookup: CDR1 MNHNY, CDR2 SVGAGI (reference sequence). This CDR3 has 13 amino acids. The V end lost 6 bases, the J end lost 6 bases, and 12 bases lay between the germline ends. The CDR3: CASRGLLINEQFF. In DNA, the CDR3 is TGTGCCAGCAGGGGGCTTTTAATCAATGAGCAGTTCTTC.

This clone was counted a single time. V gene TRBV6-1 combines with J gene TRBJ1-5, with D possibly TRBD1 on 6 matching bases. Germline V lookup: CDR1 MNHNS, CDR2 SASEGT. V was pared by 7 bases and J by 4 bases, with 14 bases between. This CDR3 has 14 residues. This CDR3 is CASNPTGSNQPQHF. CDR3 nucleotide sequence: TGTGCCAGCAACCCAACAGGGTCGAATCAGCCCCAGCATTTT.

CDR3 bases: TGTGCCAGCAGTCCCCCGGGGGTGGTGAGTACGGACACTGAAGCTTTCTTT. Encoded protein: CASSPPGVVSTDTEAFF. J is TRBJ1-1 and V is TRBV27; possibly TRBD1 for D (5 bases). The CDR3 extends over 17 amino acids. The V gene's germline CDR1 is MNHEY and CDR2 SMNVEV (reference sequence). V was cut by 5 bases and J by 3 bases, with 22 bases left in between.

CDR3 sequence (DNA): TGCGCCAGCAGCTTGGCCGGGGGGGCCGCTAACTATGGCTACACCTTC. This translates into CASSLAGGAANYGYTF. The V and J genes are TRBV5-1 and TRBJ1-2, with D possibly being TRBD1 (6 bases). Between the trimmed V and J ends, which lost 0 bases and 0 bases, there was a span of 12 bases. CDR3 length: 16 residues. Germline CDR1 reads SGHRS; CDR2 reads YFSETQ.

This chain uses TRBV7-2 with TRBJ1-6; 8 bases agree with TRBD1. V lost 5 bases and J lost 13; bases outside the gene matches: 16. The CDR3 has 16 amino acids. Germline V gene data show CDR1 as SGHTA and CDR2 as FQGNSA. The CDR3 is CASSPSPNTGGGPLHF. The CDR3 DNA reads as TGTGCCAGCAGCCCTTCCCCGAACACAGGGGGAGGGCCCCTCCACTTT.

CDR3 DNA: TGTGCCAGCAGCTTCCAGTCTCAGGTAGATGACTACACCTTC. It encodes CASSFQSQVDDYTF. J is TRBJ1-2 and V is TRBV7-2; D unclear. The V gene lost 3 bases and the J gene lost 10 bases, with 18 bases spanning the gap. CDR1 is SGHTA and CDR2 is FQGNSA in the germline V gene. The CDR3 runs to 14 residues.

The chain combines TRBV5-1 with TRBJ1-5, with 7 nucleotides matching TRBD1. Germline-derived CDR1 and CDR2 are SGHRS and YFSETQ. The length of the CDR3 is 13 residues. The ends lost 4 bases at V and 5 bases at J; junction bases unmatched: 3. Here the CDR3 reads CASSEQGYQPQHF. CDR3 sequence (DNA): TGCGCCAGCAGCGAACAGGGGTATCAGCCCCAGCATTTT.

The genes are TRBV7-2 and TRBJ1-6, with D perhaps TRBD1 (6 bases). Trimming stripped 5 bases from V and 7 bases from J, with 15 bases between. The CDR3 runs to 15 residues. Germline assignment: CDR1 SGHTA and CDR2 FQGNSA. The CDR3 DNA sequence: TGTGCCAGCAGCATTGAGGGACAAATGAATTCACCCCTCCACTTT. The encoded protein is CASSIEGQMNSPLHF.

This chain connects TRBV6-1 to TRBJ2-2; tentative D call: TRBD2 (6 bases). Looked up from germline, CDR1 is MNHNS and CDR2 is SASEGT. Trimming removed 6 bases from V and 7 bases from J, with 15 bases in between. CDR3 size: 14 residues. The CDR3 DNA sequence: TGTGCCAGCAGGCGGGGCAGGGTTGACGGGGAGCTGTTTTTT. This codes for CASRRGRVDGELFF.